The rows below give T cell receptor beta chains drawn from one sample of a study of metastatic and nonmetastatic thyroid tumors. TCRdb called clones again from the PCR reads with MiXCR. The repertoire consists of some 21,000 clones, with about a quarter occurring once and the leading ten covering approximately 18%. The material sequenced was blood. These receptors all come from a female donor with papillary thyroid cancer or a benign thyroid nodule (not recorded which). Some clones in this sample may be carry-over from other donors' samples. CDR3s include the opening cysteine and the closing phenylalanine or tryptophan. The order of the fields is V gene, J gene, clone size, D gene, CDR3 DNA, CDR3 protein. The D gene is left open where the match is weak. The size field is filled for only some rows; it gives once, few, many or a size class.

TRBV28	TRBJ2-3	.	.	TGTGCCAGCATGTCCCCGAGGGCAGATACGCAGTATTTT	CASMSPRADTQYF
TRBV2	TRBJ2-1	.	.	TGTGCCAGCCTCGGCAGAGGAAATGAGCAGTTCTTC	CASLGRGNEQFF
TRBV12-3/TRBV12-4	TRBJ1-1	many	.	TGTGCCAGCAGTTTTCGCCAAGCTTTCTTT	CASSFRQAFF
TRBV5-1	TRBJ1-5	many	.	TGCGCCAGCAGCTGGGATAGCAATCAGCCCCAGCATTTT	CASSWDSNQPQHF
TRBV28	TRBJ2-1	many	TRBD1	TGTGCCAGCAGTTCCGGGACAGGGAACAACAATGAGCAGTTCTTC	CASSSGTGNNNEQFF
TRBV7-8	TRBJ1-5	many	.	TGTGCCAGCAGCGGGGTGAGGGAGCCGAGGCCCCAGCATTTT	CASSGVREPRPQHF
TRBV6-2/TRBV6-3	TRBJ2-6	.	.	TGTGCCACCCACCAGGAGGGCCGCTCTGGGGCCAACGTCCTGACTTTC	CATHQEGRSGANVLTF
TRBV14	TRBJ1-4	many	.	TGTGCCAGCAGCCGACCCAGTCCCAAACTGTTTTTT	CASSRPSPKLFF
TRBV18	TRBJ2-2	once	TRBD2	TGTGCCAGCTCACCACTGGATAGCGGGAGTGCAAGCACCGGGGAGCTGTTTTTT	CASSPLDSGSASTGELFF
TRBV20-1	TRBJ1-6	medium-sized	.	TGCAGTGCTACTGGGACTGCACCCAATTCACCCCTCCACTTT	CSATGTAPNSPLHF
TRBV5-1	TRBJ2-7	.	TRBD2	TGCGCCAGCAGGGGCATCGGGACTAGCGGAGACGAGCAGTACTTC	CASRGIGTSGDEQYF
TRBV11-3	TRBJ2-7	.	.	TGTGCCAGCAGCTCGCGACAGGCCTACGAGCAGTACTTC	CASSSRQAYEQYF
TRBV19	TRBJ2-5	many	.	TGTGCCAGTAGTATAGCCGCAGGGAGAGTCCCAGAGACCCAGTACTTC	CASSIAAGRVPETQYF
TRBV30	TRBJ2-2	.	TRBD2	TGTGCCTGGACAGCGGGGGGGCTGGACACCGGGGAGCTGTTTTTT	CAWTAGGLDTGELFF
TRBV11-1	TRBJ2-1	.	TRBD1	TGTGCCAGCAGCACCGGACAGGGAACCTACAATGAGCAGTTCTTC	CASSTGQGTYNEQFF
TRBV20-1	TRBJ1-6	medium-sized	.	TGCAGTGCTAGAGTGGGGGGGCGGGCGTCACCCCTCCACTTT	CSARVGGRASPLHF
TRBV27	TRBJ2-4	many	.	TGTGCCAGCAGTAGTACGGTAGCCAAAAACATTCAGTACTTC	CASSSTVAKNIQYF
TRBV12-3/TRBV12-4	TRBJ1-6	many	.	TGTGCCAGCAGTTTTTCCAGGGATTCACCCCTCCACTTT	CASSFSRDSPLHF
TRBV6-1	TRBJ1-4	many	.	TGTGCCAGCAGTGCGGACAGACATTTGGAACTGTTTTTT	CASSADRHLELFF
TRBV9	TRBJ2-3	.	.	TGTGCCAGCAGCGTAGGATGGGGGACAGATACGCAGTATTTT	CASSVGWGTDTQYF
TRBV4-1	TRBJ1-2	.	.	TGCGCCAGCAGCCAAGATAAAGTAGAGTCGGGACACGGATATGGCTACACCTTC	CASSQDKVESGHGYGYTF
TRBV10-3	TRBJ2-2	many	.	TGTGCCATCAGTGAGGCGGAACCCGGGGAGCTGTTTTTT	CAISEAEPGELFF
TRBV20-1	TRBJ2-7	.	.	TGCAGTGCTAGAGGGGCGAATGGCGCTTCCTACGAGCAGTACTTC	CSARGANGASYEQYF
TRBV20-1	TRBJ2-3	few	.	TGCAGTGCCTTACCCTTGAGTACAGATACGCAGTATTTT	CSALPLSTDTQYF
TRBV20-1	TRBJ2-7	many	TRBD2	TGCAGTGCTAGAGACCCCGGGGGGGCTTCCTACGAGCAGTACTTC	CSARDPGGASYEQYF
TRBV2	TRBJ2-1	medium-sized	.	TGTGCCAGCAGACAGAGTAGCTCCTACAATGAGCAGTTCTTC	CASRQSSSYNEQFF
TRBV28	TRBJ2-5	.	.	TGTGCCAGCAGGGCGCAGGGACTTGTTTTCACGACCCAGTACTTC	CASRAQGLVFTTQYF
TRBV10-3	TRBJ2-7	many	.	TGTGCCACTAGGGCTGAAACGAAACCCTACGAGCAGTACTTC	CATRAETKPYEQYF
TRBV6-2/TRBV6-3	TRBJ2-1	.	.	TGTGCGGGGGGTAGCAACACTGAGCAGTTCTTC	CAGGSNTEQFF
TRBV12-3/TRBV12-4	TRBJ1-6	many	.	TGTGCCAGCAGTTTAGGGGGGCATAAGAATTCACCCCTCCACTTT	CASSLGGHKNSPLHF
TRBV3-1	TRBJ2-5	.	.	TGTGCCAGCAGCCAAACCGAAGGGACGACCCCTCACTTC	CASSQTEGTTPHF
TRBV3-1	TRBJ1-2	many	.	TGTGCCAGCAGCCAAGGCCCGGTTGGCTACACCTTC	CASSQGPVGYTF
TRBV3-1	TRBJ2-7	many	TRBD1	TGTGCCAGCAGCCAACGGGCACAGGGGGCAATGGACGAGCAGTACTTC	CASSQRAQGAMDEQYF
TRBV7-6	TRBJ2-6	medium-sized	.	TGTGCCAGCAGAAAGACCGGGACTTTCAACTCTGGGGCCAACGTCCTGACTTTC	CASRKTGTFNSGANVLTF
TRBV7-2	TRBJ1-1	many	.	TGTGCCAGCAGCTTAGGTGCGGTCCCCAACACTGAAGCTTTCTTT	CASSLGAVPNTEAFF
TRBV20-1	TRBJ2-1	many	.	TGCAGTGCTAGAGATTTGGGCTTGGGGAGCTCCTACAATGAGCAGTTCTTC	CSARDLGLGSSYNEQFF
TRBV20-1	TRBJ1-2	many	.	TGCAGTATACAGACTAACTATGGCTACACCTTC	CSIQTNYGYTF
TRBV11-2	TRBJ2-3	.	TRBD2	TGTGCCAGCATCTTAGGTCAAGGACTAGCGGATACAGATACGCAGTATTTT	CASILGQGLADTDTQYF
TRBV5-1	TRBJ2-7	.	.	TGCGCCAGCAGCTTGGCTACTCGGCGACAAGGGCCCTCCTACGAGCAGTACTTC	CASSLATRRQGPSYEQYF
TRBV5-1	TRBJ2-2	.	.	TGCGCCAGCAGCTTGGTTCAGGGGAACACCGGGGAGCTGTTTTTT	CASSLVQGNTGELFF
TRBV7-3	TRBJ2-1	many	TRBD1	TGTGCCAGCAGCGCGACAGGGGGCGCAAAGTTCTTC	CASSATGGAKFF
TRBV28	TRBJ2-3	many	TRBD2	TGTGCCAGCAGTTTATGGGGGACTAGCAAGGATACGCAGTATTTT	CASSLWGTSKDTQYF
TRBV15	TRBJ2-4	many	.	TGTGCCACCAGCAGAGATAGAGGTTCGGCCAAAAACATTCAGTACTTC	CATSRDRGSAKNIQYF
TRBV20-1	TRBJ2-7	.	.	TGCAGTGCTAGAGATCAGATGGCTAACGAGGGATGGGAGCAGTACTTC	CSARDQMANEGWEQYF
TRBV6-1	TRBJ1-1	many	.	TGTGCCAGCAGCTCCCTCGTCCTCAGCGATTTGAACACTGAAGCTTTCTTT	CASSSLVLSDLNTEAFF
TRBV11-2	TRBJ2-3	large	.	TGTGCCAGCAGCTTAATCGGCTCCACAGATACGCAGTATTTT	CASSLIGSTDTQYF
TRBV7-2	TRBJ1-1	.	.	TGTGCCAGCAGCTTCATTGGACCGAGGAACACTGAAGCTTTCTTT	CASSFIGPRNTEAFF
TRBV12-3/TRBV12-4	TRBJ2-2	.	TRBD2	TGTGCCAGCAGTTTTGCGGGAGAGGGCGGGGAGCTGTTTTTT	CASSFAGEGGELFF
TRBV6-1	TRBJ1-2	many	.	TGTGCCAGCAGCCCCCCGGGGTTAGGCTCCGAGGGCTACACCTTC	CASSPPGLGSEGYTF
TRBV6-2/TRBV6-3	TRBJ1-6	.	TRBD1	TGTGCCAGCAGACGGGGGACAGGAGGCACCACCTCTGGAAATTCACCCCTCCACTTT	CASRRGTGGTTSGNSPLHF
TRBV20-1	TRBJ1-3	.	.	TGCAGTGCTAGAGATTCATTGGGGGCGCGGGGAAACACCATATATTTT	CSARDSLGARGNTIYF
TRBV20-1	TRBJ2-3	.	TRBD2	TGCAGTGCTAGAGTCCCTAGCGGGGTCACAGATACGCAGTATTTT	CSARVPSGVTDTQYF
TRBV30	TRBJ1-6	many	.	TGTGCCTGGAGTCCAATTCCCGGGACTGCTAGCTCCTATAATTCACCCCTCCACTTT	CAWSPIPGTASSYNSPLHF
TRBV15	TRBJ1-1	many	.	TGTGCCACCAGCAGAGTTGAGGGGTCGAACACTGAAGCTTTCTTT	CATSRVEGSNTEAFF